The 3 T cell receptor beta chains below come from one sample, sequenced in a study of a mutant IDH1 vaccine in newly diagnosed glioma. No cognate antigen is known for these TCRs. Libraries were prepared by immunoSEQ multiplex PCR; TCRdb keeps only in-frame clonotypes and omits some of them. Of 45,000 to 50,000 clones in the sample, more than 75% were seen once. The time point here: week 35, safety follow-up. Vaccine doses each comprised 300 ug of mutant IDH1 20-mer peptide, with topical imiquimod. The sequencing here drew on PBMCs, taken from a glioma patient whose treatment included an IDH1 peptide vaccine. The receptors derive from a woman aged 40 to 55 with glioma.

The J gene is TRBJ2-2, the V gene TRBV15; 13 nucleotides match TRBD2. The CDR3 runs to 17 residues. From germline, CDR1 is LNHNV and CDR2 YYDKDF (reference sequence). J lost 6 bases, V lost 2 bases, and 6 bases had no gene match. The CDR3: CATSRFGLAGVAGELFF. The DNA for the CDR3 is TGTGCCACCAGCAGATTTGGACTAGCGGGAGTAGCCGGGGAGCTGTTTTTT.

This clone was found once. The CDR3 reads CAWSFRTVYLDDLAKNIQYF. CDR3 in DNA: TGTGCCTGGAGTTTCCGGACAGTGTACCTAGACGATCTAGCCAAAAACATTCAGTACTTC. The chain employs TRBV30 and TRBJ2-4; a weak D match, TRBD1 (6 bases). Germline loops: CDR1 GTSNPN, CDR2 SVGIG (reference sequence). The CDR3 runs to 20 residues. V was trimmed by 2 bases and J by 0 bases, leaving 26 bases between them.

The chain combines TRBV6-5 with TRBJ2-2; TRBD1 matches at 9 bases. V trimming: 9 bases; J trimming: 0 bases; junction bases outside the gene matches: 2. This CDR3 contains 14 residues. Germline V gene sequence: CDR1 MNHEY, CDR2 SVGAGI. The CDR3 sequence: CASYRGPNTGELFF. The CDR3 DNA follows: TGTGCCAGTTACAGGGGGCCGAACACCGGGGAGCTGTTTTTT.